These 19 T cell receptor beta chains were sequenced from one sample in a study of regulatory T cells in long-lasting Graves disease. For TCR beta, libraries came from iRepertoire HTBI primers and Arm-PCR of CDR3 regions. TCRdb itself ran the multiplex PCR reads through MiXCR, one entry per CDR3 protein. The data show 250,000 to 400,000 distinct CDR3 sequences, with approximately 20% seen just once and less than 40% held by the top ten. Time point defined: newly diagnosed GD, antithyroid drugs for less than 3 months. RNA from PBMCs was the source of the TCR library. The sequenced sample was peripheral blood mononuclear cells (PBMCs), obtained at new diagnosis, from a patient treated with antithyroid drugs. These receptor sequences come from a female donor with Graves disease.

This clonotype was counted ten times or more. The chain employs TRBV19 and TRBJ2-2; perhaps TRBD2 as D (6 bases). The CDR3 is 16 residues long. V lost 11 bases and J 1 base, leaving 20 bases between the germline ends. Germline V gene lookup returns CDR1 LNHDA and CDR2 SQIVND (reference sequence). CDR3 residues: CASLLRGRGNTGELFF. CDR3 nucleotide sequence: TGTGCCTCCCTCCTTCGGGGGAGAGGGAACACCGGGGAGCTGTTTTTT. Together with reference TRBV19 and TRBJ2-2, the CDR3 gives the full variable domain: DGGITQSPKYLFRKEGQNVTLSCEQNLNHDAMYWYRQDPGQGLRLIYYSQIVNDFQKGDIAEGYSVSREKKESFPLTVTSAQKNPTAFYLCASLLRGRGNTGELFFGEGSRLTVL.

This clonotype has ten or more counts. The chain couples TRBV5-4 to TRBJ2-5; the match to TRBD2 covers 10 bases. Germline V gives CDR1 SGHNT, CDR2 YYREEE (reference sequence). This CDR3 has 14 residues. The V and J ends lost 0 bases and 5 bases, in that order; junction bases with no gene match: 1. CDR3 DNA sequence: TGTGCCAGCAGCTTGGGGGGACTAGCGGAGACCCAGTACTTC. Translating it yields CASSLGGLAETQYF.

This clonotype has at least ten counts. The chain combines TRBV6-1 with TRBJ2-7; no firm D call. V was pared by 6 bases and J by 3 bases, with 9 bases between. Germline CDR1 and CDR2: MNHNS and SASEGT. The CDR3 length is 12 residues. The CDR3 coding sequence is TGTGCCAGCAGGACCAGCAACTACGAGCAGTACTTC. This encodes CASRTSNYEQYF.

This chain uses TRBV6-4 with TRBJ2-1; the match to TRBD1 covers 11 bases. The CDR3 spans 16 residues. Germline-derived CDR1 and CDR2 are MRHNA and SNTAGT. V was clipped by 0 bases and J by 7 bases; unmatched bases: 5. The CDR3 here is CASSDSPGTGGNEQFF. The CDR3, as DNA: TGTGCCAGCAGTGACTCCCCCGGGACAGGGGGAAATGAGCAGTTCTTC.

Of note for this clonotype: A read error may explain this, as a much larger clone is one base away. This chain connects TRBV11-3 to TRBJ1-5, with D possibly being TRBD1 (6 bases). Germline lookup yields CDR1 SGHNT and CDR2 YENEEA. V was shortened by 7 bases and J by 9 bases, with 16 bases between the two germline ends. The CDR3 runs to 13 residues. The CDR3 nucleotides read TGTGCCAGCAATGAGGGGGGATGGCCGCCCCAGCATTTT. Translating gives CASNEGGWPPQHF.

The table lists this clonotype with many counts. This chain joins TRBV6-1 and TRBJ2-7, with TRBD2 matching over 8 bases. J was trimmed by 6 bases and V by 6 bases; bases with no gene match: 10. The germline V gene encodes CDR1 MNHNS and CDR2 SASEGT. The CDR3 has 14 amino acids. As DNA, the CDR3 is TGTGCCAGCAGGGACCCGGGGGGGCCGCCCGAGCAGTACTTC. It yields the protein CASRDPGGPPEQYF.

This clonotype was picked up a small number of times. The chain employs TRBV19 and TRBJ2-1; D is ambiguous. The CDR3 runs to 12 residues. Germline CDR1 LNHDA, CDR2 SQIVND (reference sequence). Trimming removed 6 bases from V and 7 bases from J, with 10 bases in between. CDR3 sequence (DNA): TGTGCCAGTAGGGCAGAGAAGAATGAGCAGTTCTTC. It codes for CASRAEKNEQFF.

This chain joins TRBV11-2 and TRBJ2-3, with TRBD2 matching over 7 bases. The DNA end is more similar to TRBJ2-5, so the J call may be wrong. Germline values: CDR1 SGHAT, CDR2 FQNNGV. This CDR3 region has 14 residues. CDR3 residues: CASSSGLVGETQYF. As DNA, the CDR3 is TGTGCCAGCAGCTCCGGACTAGTCGGGGAGACCCAGTACTTC.

This clonotype showed up just a few times. This rearrangement joins TRBV5-1 to TRBJ1-2; maybe TRBD1 (5 bases). The germline V gene encodes CDR1 SGHRS and CDR2 YFSETQ. Trimming took 4 bases from V and 6 from J, leaving 19 bases between them. The CDR3 sequence is 15 residues long. This CDR3 reads CASSRFEGNLDGYTF. DNA for the CDR3: TGCGCCAGCAGCCGCTTCGAGGGGAACCTTGATGGCTACACCTTC. The complete variable domain, with remaining parts taken from reference TRBV5-1 and TRBJ1-2, reads KAGVTQTPRYLIKTRGQQVTLSCSPISGHRSVSWYQQTPGQGLQFLFEYFSETQRNKGNFPGRFSGRQFSNSRSEMNVSTLELGDSALYLCASSRFEGNLDGYTFGSGTRLTVV.

The J gene is TRBJ2-4, the V gene TRBV18; tentative D call: TRBD2 (6 bases). V was trimmed by 1 base and J by 5 bases, leaving 15 bases between them. This CDR3 is built from 16 residues. Looked up from germline, CDR1 is KGHSH and CDR2 is LQKENI. The CDR3 region has the DNA TGTGCCAGCTCACCACTCCCCCCCTGGGGGGAAAACATTCAGTACTTC. This codes for CASSPLPPWGENIQYF.

The gene calls are TRBV28 and TRBJ1-2; D is perhaps TRBD1 (5 bases). Germline assignment: CDR1 MDHEN and CDR2 SYDVKM. The CDR3 length is 13 residues. Trimming took 2 bases from V and 8 from J, leaving 12 bases between them. DNA for the CDR3: TGTGCCAGCAGTTTAGAGGGGCGATGGGGCTACACCTTC. Its protein is CASSLEGRWGYTF.

V gene TRBV6-2 or TRBV6-3 combines with J gene TRBJ2-7; maybe TRBD1 (6 bases). Trimming pared 3 bases from V and 3 bases from J, leaving 12 bases between. CDR1 is MNHEY and CDR2 is SVGEGT in the germline V gene. The CDR3 is made up of 14 amino acids. The CDR3 loop is CASSYDRQNYEQYF. The CDR3, as DNA: TGTGCCAGCAGTTATGACAGGCAAAACTACGAGCAGTACTTC.

V usage is TRBV6-1 and J usage is TRBJ2-3; 10 bases are a match to TRBD2. The CDR3 spans 17 residues. Germline loops: CDR1 MNHNS, CDR2 SASEGT. Germline trimming cut 0 bases from V and 5 bases from J; bases unmatched to any gene: 8. The CDR3 here is CASSEAQLAGWGDTQYF. The CDR3 DNA sequence: TGTGCCAGCAGTGAAGCCCAACTAGCGGGGTGGGGAGATACGCAGTATTTT.

This clonotype was seen many times. This chain connects TRBV19 to TRBJ2-5, with D perhaps TRBD1 or TRBD2 (5 bases each). The CDR3 is 13 amino acids. Looked up from germline, CDR1 is LNHDA and CDR2 is SQIVND (reference sequence). Trimming stripped 10 bases from V and 3 bases from J, with 15 bases between. CDR3 residues: CATSWDVEETQYF. The CDR3, as DNA: TGTGCCACTTCCTGGGACGTCGAAGAGACCCAGTACTTC. The full variable domain, with the rest looked up from reference TRBV19 and TRBJ2-5, is DGGITQSPKYLFRKEGQNVTLSCEQNLNHDAMYWYRQDPGQGLRLIYYSQIVNDFQKGDIAEGYSVSREKKESFPLTVTSAQKNPTAFYLCATSWDVEETQYFGPGTRLLVL.

The chain joins TRBV6-1 to TRBJ1-5, with D possibly matching TRBD1 (5 bases). The germline V gene encodes CDR1 MNHNS and CDR2 SASEGT. The V gene lost 0 bases and the J gene lost 1 base, with 10 bases spanning the gap. The CDR3 length is 16 residues. CDR3 residues: CASSEAQGQSNQPQHF. DNA of the CDR3: TGTGCCAGCAGTGAAGCGCAGGGTCAAAGCAATCAGCCCCAGCATTTT.

The chain combines TRBV19 with TRBJ1-6, with D hard to call. V shed 4 bases and J shed 7 bases, with 8 bases lying between them. This CDR3 spans 13 amino acids. In germline, CDR1 is LNHDA, CDR2 SQIVND (reference sequence). The CDR3 is CASSNEANSPLHF. The CDR3 DNA reads as TGTGCCAGTAGTAATGAGGCCAATTCACCCCTCCACTTT.

This clonotype was recorded many times. J is TRBJ1-3 and V is TRBV6-2 or TRBV6-3, with 9 bases fitting TRBD1. Losses at the gene ends were 6 bases for V and 0 bases for J; bases not matched to a gene: 6. CDR3 length: 16 residues. Germline assignment: CDR1 MNHEY and CDR2 SVGEGT. The CDR3: CASSAGQGGSGNTIYF. DNA of the CDR3: TGTGCCAGCAGCGCGGGACAGGGTGGCTCTGGAAACACCATATATTTT.

This clonotype was seen many times. V gene TRBV2 combines with J gene TRBJ2-3, with D unresolved. Looked up from germline, CDR1 is SNHLY and CDR2 is FYNNEI. V gave up 6 bases and J gave up 2 bases, with 9 bases separating them. This CDR3 region has 13 residues. The CDR3 reads CASSVDLTDTQYF. DNA of the CDR3: TGTGCCAGCAGCGTAGACCTCACAGATACGCAGTATTTT.

The sample holds many counts of this clonotype. The CDR3 loop reads CASSLTKGLAGVRVDEQFF. DNA for the CDR3: TGTGCCAGCAGTCTTACAAAAGGACTAGCGGGAGTCCGGGTCGATGAGCAGTTCTTC. The rearrangement links TRBV2 to TRBJ2-1; 13 nucleotides line up with TRBD2. The V segment lost 5 bases and the J segment 8 bases; nucleotides outside the gene matches: 18. The V gene's germline CDR1 is SNHLY and CDR2 FYNNEI. The CDR3 contains 19 residues.